The clone carrying this T cell receptor (beta chain) has just one count. Cohorts were assigned according to the clinical history that participants reported. During the 2 weeks before they entered the study, exposed participants had met someone with a PCR-confirmed or clinician-diagnosed COVID-19 case. V was pared by 2 bases and J by 5 bases, with 9 bases between. The CDR3 consists of 13 residues. CDR1 LGHDT and CDR2 YNNKEL come from the germline V gene (reference sequence). The data stem from a study of blood T cell repertoires in COVID-19. In the original processing: Using reference gene primer amplification, nucleated cell counts were estimated. This table comes from immunoSEQ multiplex PCR, and its TCRdb copy is limited to in-frame clones, with some not included. That table gives V, J and clone size, and the DNA gave D and trimming. This sample yields about 300,000 clones, of which 85% are seen a single time; approximately 1.9% belongs to the top ten.

The sequenced sample was PBMCs or T cells enriched from blood (not recorded which). The origin of this receptor is a woman aged 25 to 39 who had been exposed to COVID-19. The V call is TRBV3-1 (or the pseudogene TRBV3-2), the J call TRBJ1-2; the D is unclear. Here the CDR3 DNA reads TGTGCCAGCAGCCAATACCAGGCTTATGGCTACACCTTC. As protein: CASSQYQAYGYTF.